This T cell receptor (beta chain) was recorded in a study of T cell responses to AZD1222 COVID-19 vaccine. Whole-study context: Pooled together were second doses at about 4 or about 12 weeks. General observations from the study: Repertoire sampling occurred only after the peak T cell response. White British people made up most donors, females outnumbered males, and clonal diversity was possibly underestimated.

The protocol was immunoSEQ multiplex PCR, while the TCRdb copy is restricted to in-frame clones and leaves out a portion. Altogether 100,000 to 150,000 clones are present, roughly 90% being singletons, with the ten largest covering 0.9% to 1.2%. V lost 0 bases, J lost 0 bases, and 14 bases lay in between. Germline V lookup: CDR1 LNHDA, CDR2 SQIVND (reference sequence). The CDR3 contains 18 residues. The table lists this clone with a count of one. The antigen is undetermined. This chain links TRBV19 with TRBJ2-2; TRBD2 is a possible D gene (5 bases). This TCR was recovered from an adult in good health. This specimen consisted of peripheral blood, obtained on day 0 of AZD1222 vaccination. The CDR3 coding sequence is TGTGCCAGTAGTATAGATCGGGGTACCTCTCCGAACACCGGGGAGCTGTTTTTT. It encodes CASSIDRGTSPNTGELFF.